Listed below are T cell receptor beta chains from one sample, sequenced in a study of blood T cell repertoires in COVID-19. The data were produced by immunoSEQ multiplex PCR, yet TCRdb's version contains in-frame clones alone and is incomplete. Of about 280,000 clones listed, about 80% are singletons. Sequencing input: peripheral blood. The receptor set was obtained from a woman in her 50s who had recovered from COVID-19. The CDR3 runs from the conserved cysteine through the conserved F or W. Fields, in order: clone size, V gene, D gene, J gene, CDR3 DNA, CDR3 protein. A D gene is named only where the DNA matches it firmly. Size is stated for part of the rows, as once, few or many counts, or as a class when the clone is expanded.

.,TRBV27,TRBD2,TRBJ2-7,TGTGCCAGCAGTTTTGGTCTAGCGGCCTCCTACGAGCAGTACTTC,CASSFGLAASYEQYF
.,TRBV28,.,TRBJ2-1,TGTGCCAGCAGTCCTGGACAGTGGTCTCTAAATGAGCAGTTCTTC,CASSPGQWSLNEQFF
.,TRBV10-3,.,TRBJ2-2,TGTGCCAGTCAGGGGAGGGGGAACACCGGGGAGCTGTTTTTT,CASQGRGNTGELFF
.,TRBV7-8,.,TRBJ1-6,TGTGCCAGCAGCTTACCCCCCGACTTGGTTAGCTCCTATAATTCACCCCTCCACTTT,CASSLPPDLVSSYNSPLHF
.,TRBV7-7,.,TRBJ2-1,TGTGCCAGCAGCTTAGGGTGGGCGAATGAGCAGTTCTTC,CASSLGWANEQFF
few,TRBV25-1,.,TRBJ1-2,TGTGCCAGTAAGCCAGCAGGGCCTAACTATGGCTACACCTTC,CASKPAGPNYGYTF
.,TRBV19,TRBD1,TRBJ2-7,TGTGCCAGTAGTATGGGACAGGGAGATTACGAGCAGTACTTC,CASSMGQGDYEQYF
.,TRBV4-3,TRBD2,TRBJ2-1,TGCGCCAGCAGCCGGACTAGCGGGGGGGCCGTAGCCTACAATGAGCAGTTCTTC,CASSRTSGGAVAYNEQFF
many,TRBV28,TRBD1,TRBJ1-2,TGTGCCAGCATCACCAGGGGGTATGGCTACACCTTC,CASITRGYGYTF
.,TRBV7-2,.,TRBJ2-3,TGTGCCAGCAGCTCGGACACCCTTTGGGGAGATACGCAGTATTTT,CASSSDTLWGDTQYF
.,TRBV4-3,.,TRBJ2-5,TGCGCCAGCAGCCAAGAGCCAGGCAGGGCCGGTGGGGAGACCCAGTACTTC,CASSQEPGRAGGETQYF
.,TRBV3-1/TRBV3-2,TRBD2,TRBJ2-2,TGTGCCAGCAGCCAGGGGATTAGCGGGGACACCGGGGAGCTGTTTTTT,CASSQGISGDTGELFF
once,TRBV12-3/TRBV12-4,.,TRBJ2-7,TGTGCCAGCAGTTTCCAGGGAAGTTCCGAGCAGTACTTC,CASSFQGSSEQYF
.,TRBV20-1,.,TRBJ2-7,TGCAGTGCTAGTCCCTCGTCTTGGCAGTACTTC,CSASPSSWQYF
once,TRBV7-3,.,TRBJ2-3,TGTGCCAGCAGCTCAGGGGGGGATACGCAGTATTTT,CASSSGGDTQYF
.,TRBV28,TRBD1,TRBJ2-7,TGTGCCAGCAGTTTTCAGAGGGGGCGCAGTAGGCAGTACTTC,CASSFQRGRSRQYF
.,TRBV27,.,TRBJ2-2,TGTGCCAGCAGCCCGCTCGGAGACGCGAACACCGGGGAGCTGTTTTTT,CASSPLGDANTGELFF
.,TRBV10-3,TRBD2,TRBJ2-1,TGTGCCATCAGTGGTAGCGGGAGCCGGAATGAGCAGTTCTTC,CAISGSGSRNEQFF
once,TRBV5-1,TRBD2,TRBJ2-3,TGCGCCAGCAGCCGCACCAGTAGCGGGAGAAGCACAGATACGCAGTATTTT,CASSRTSSGRSTDTQYF
.,TRBV6-1,.,TRBJ1-4,TGTGCCAGCGGAGCAGGGTCTAATGAAAAACTGTTTTTT,CASGAGSNEKLFF
.,TRBV4-3,TRBD2,TRBJ2-3,TGCGCCAGCAGCCAAGCCAAGACTAGCGGGAGAGATACGCAGTATTTT,CASSQAKTSGRDTQYF
.,TRBV5-1,.,TRBJ1-1,TGCGCCAGCAGCTTGGTGGGGGGGCTCGGTGAAGCTTTCTTT,CASSLVGGLGEAFF
.,TRBV18,.,TRBJ1-4,TGTGCCAGCTCACCATCCCAGGTGCTGGAAAAACTGTTTTTT,CASSPSQVLEKLFF
.,TRBV10-3,TRBD1,TRBJ1-5,TGTGCCACCGGACAGGGGGACGAGCCCCAGCATTTT,CATGQGDEPQHF
.,TRBV7-2,.,TRBJ2-7,TGTGCCAGCAGCGGCCAGACTTATACCTACGAGCAGTACTTC,CASSGQTYTYEQYF
.,TRBV2,TRBD2,TRBJ2-7,TGTGCCAGCAGTGAAGGACCGGGACTAGCGGGGTGGGAGCAGTACTTC,CASSEGPGLAGWEQYF
.,TRBV5-1,TRBD1,TRBJ1-1,TGCGCCAGCAGCTTTACAGGGGCGGACACTGAAGCTTTCTTT,CASSFTGADTEAFF
.,TRBV27,TRBD1,TRBJ1-1,TGTGCCAGCAGTTTATCGGGGGGACAGGCGGAGGCTTTCTTT,CASSLSGGQAEAFF
.,TRBV27,TRBD2,TRBJ2-5,TGTGCCAGCAGTCCATCTATGGCGGGGGGACAAGAGACCCAGTACTTC,CASSPSMAGGQETQYF
.,TRBV7-8,TRBD2,TRBJ2-7,TGTGCCAGCAGCTCCTTTACTCTAGCGGGAGAGGATTACGAGCAGTACTTC,CASSSFTLAGEDYEQYF
.,TRBV2,.,TRBJ1-6,TGTGCCAGCAGTGAAGCCAAGTCCGGACAGTATAATTCACCCCTCCACTTT,CASSEAKSGQYNSPLHF
.,TRBV5-5,.,TRBJ2-7,TGTGCCAGCAGCCTACCTGACACCTACGAGCAGTACTTC,CASSLPDTYEQYF
once,TRBV27,.,TRBJ1-5,TGTGCCAGCAGTTCGAGAGGAGGGCAGCCCCAGCATTTT,CASSSRGGQPQHF
.,TRBV4-3,TRBD1,TRBJ1-5,TGCGCCAGCAGTCGGACAGGGGTGGATCAGCCCCAGCATTTT,CASSRTGVDQPQHF
.,TRBV7-2,TRBD1,TRBJ2-7,TGTGCCAGCAGCTTCCCGGGACAGGCCTACGAGCAGTACTTC,CASSFPGQAYEQYF
few,TRBV7-2,.,TRBJ1-2,TGTGCCAGCAGCGCAGGGTTCTATGGCTACACCTTC,CASSAGFYGYTF
few,TRBV28,.,TRBJ2-7,TGTGCCAGCAGGGGCAGGGTCTACGAGCAGTACTTC,CASRGRVYEQYF
.,TRBV7-2,.,TRBJ2-7,TGTGCCAGCACCCAGCCAGCGTCCTACGAGCAGTACTTC,CASTQPASYEQYF
.,TRBV27,.,TRBJ1-1,TGTGCCAGCAGTTTATCGGGCCTACAGGGTTATGCTTTCTTT,CASSLSGLQGYAFF
.,TRBV5-1,.,TRBJ1-4,TGCGCCAGCAGCTTGGGCGGCCGATTGAATGAAAAACTGTTTTTT,CASSLGGRLNEKLFF
.,TRBV6-5,TRBD1,TRBJ2-3,TGTGCCAGCAGTTACACAGGGGCAAGCACAGATACGCAGTATTTT,CASSYTGASTDTQYF
.,TRBV6-6,.,TRBJ2-5,TGTGCCAGCAGGAACAGGGCTGGGTACCAAGAGACCCAGTACTTC,CASRNRAGYQETQYF
.,TRBV21-1,.,TRBJ2-1,TGTGCCAGCAGCAAAGCGCTTACACTAGCGGGCGACTCCTACAATGAGCAGTTCTTC,CASSKALTLAGDSYNEQFF
.,TRBV6-1,.,TRBJ2-4,TGTGCCAGCAGTGAAGGTCAGGGGGGTAACATTCAGTACTTC,CASSEGQGGNIQYF
.,TRBV5-1,TRBD1,TRBJ2-5,TGCGCCAGCAGCCGCGGAGACAGGGGCCAAGAGACCCAGTACTTC,CASSRGDRGQETQYF
.,TRBV19,TRBD1,TRBJ1-5,TGTGCCAGTAAGGGGGCCGCCGTAAGTAGCAATCAGCCCCAGCATTTT,CASKGAAVSSNQPQHF
few,TRBV11-3,.,TRBJ2-2,TGTGCCAGCAGCTTAGATCTCTCCGGGGAGCTGTTTTTT,CASSLDLSGELFF
.,TRBV18,.,TRBJ1-2,TGTGCCAGCTCACCAGATAGTTCTGGGGGGAACGGCTACACCTTC,CASSPDSSGGNGYTF
once,TRBV4-2,.,TRBJ1-3,TGTGCCAGCAGCCAAGATCTTAGGGGCTCTGGAAACACCATATATTTT,CASSQDLRGSGNTIYF
.,TRBV29-1,.,TRBJ2-3,TGCAGCGTTACAGGGATGGGGACAGATACGCAGTATTTT,CSVTGMGTDTQYF
.,TRBV9,TRBD1,TRBJ1-2,TGTGCCAGCAAGCCAGACCCCACAGGGGATGGCTACACCTTC,CASKPDPTGDGYTF
.,TRBV4-3,TRBD2,TRBJ2-7,TGCGCCAGCAGCCCGGGACTAGCCTTAAAGGCCTACGAGCAGTACTTC,CASSPGLALKAYEQYF
.,TRBV4-3,TRBD1,TRBJ1-2,TGCGCCAGCAGCCAAAGTCCAGGGGGAGGAGATGGCTACACCTTC,CASSQSPGGGDGYTF
once,TRBV28,.,TRBJ1-2,TGTGCCAGCGGGTCCCTGGAGGGGCGAGGTTATGGCTACACCTTC,CASGSLEGRGYGYTF
.,TRBV19,TRBD2,TRBJ2-1,TGTGCCAGTAGTATGGGGCTAGCGGGGAAGGTTTACAATGAGCAGTTCTTC,CASSMGLAGKVYNEQFF
.,TRBV16,.,TRBJ1-6,TGTGCCAGCAGCCATACCAGGGGTAATTCACCCCTCCACTTT,CASSHTRGNSPLHF
.,TRBV18,.,TRBJ2-3,TGTGCCAGCTCACCCCGGCGGAGCACAGATACGCAGTATTTT,CASSPRRSTDTQYF
.,TRBV5-4,TRBD1,TRBJ2-7,TGTGCCAGCAGCCAGGGACAGATTTCCTACGAGCAGTACTTC,CASSQGQISYEQYF
.,TRBV7-8,.,TRBJ2-5,TGTGCCAGCAGCTTAGTCCCTGCGGCCCAGGAGACCCAGTACTTC,CASSLVPAAQETQYF
.,TRBV3-1/TRBV3-2,TRBD2,TRBJ2-1,TGTGCCAGCGGTGGACTAGCGGGGGGTCCCAACGAGCAGTTCTTC,CASGGLAGGPNEQFF